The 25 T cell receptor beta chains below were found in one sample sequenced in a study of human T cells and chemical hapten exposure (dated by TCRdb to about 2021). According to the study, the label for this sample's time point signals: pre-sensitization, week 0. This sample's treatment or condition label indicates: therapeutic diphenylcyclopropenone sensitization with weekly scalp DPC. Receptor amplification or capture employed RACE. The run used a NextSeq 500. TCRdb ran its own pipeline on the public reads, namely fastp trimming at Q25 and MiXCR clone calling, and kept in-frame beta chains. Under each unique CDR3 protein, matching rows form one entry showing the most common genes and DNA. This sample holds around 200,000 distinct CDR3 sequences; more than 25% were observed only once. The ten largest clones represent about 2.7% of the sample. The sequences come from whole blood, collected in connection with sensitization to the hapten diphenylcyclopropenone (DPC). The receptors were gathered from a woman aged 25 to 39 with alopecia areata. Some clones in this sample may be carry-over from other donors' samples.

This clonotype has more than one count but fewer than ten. CDR3 amino acids: CASRQGDTQYF. The CDR3 nucleotides are TGTGCCAGCAGACAGGGTGATACGCAGTATTTT. The chain recombines TRBV7-2 with TRBJ2-3, with D possibly matching TRBD1 (6 bases). Germline CDR1 SGHTA, CDR2 FQGNSA. This CDR3 comprises 11 residues. V lost 6 bases to trimming and J lost 6 bases, with 7 bases between them.

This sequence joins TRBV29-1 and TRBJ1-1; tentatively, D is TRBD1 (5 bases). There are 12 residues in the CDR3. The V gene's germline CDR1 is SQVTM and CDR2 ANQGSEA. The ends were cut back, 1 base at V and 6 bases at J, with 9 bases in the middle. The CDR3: CSVEGGEAEAFF. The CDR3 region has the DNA TGCAGCGTTGAAGGGGGGGAAGCTGAAGCTTTCTTT.

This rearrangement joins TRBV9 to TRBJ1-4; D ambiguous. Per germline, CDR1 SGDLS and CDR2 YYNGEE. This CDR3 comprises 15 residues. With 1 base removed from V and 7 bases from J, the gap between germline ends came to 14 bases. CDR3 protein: CASSVSAGASEKLFF. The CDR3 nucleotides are TGTGCCAGCAGCGTAAGTGCGGGAGCAAGTGAAAAACTGTTTTTT.

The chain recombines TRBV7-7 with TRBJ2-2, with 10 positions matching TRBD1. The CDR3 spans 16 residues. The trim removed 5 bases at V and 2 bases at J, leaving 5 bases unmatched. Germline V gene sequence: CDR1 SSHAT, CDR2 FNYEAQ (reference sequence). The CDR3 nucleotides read TGTGCCAGCAGCCCGGACAGGGGGACAAACACCGGGGAGCTGTTTTTT. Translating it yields CASSPDRGTNTGELFF.

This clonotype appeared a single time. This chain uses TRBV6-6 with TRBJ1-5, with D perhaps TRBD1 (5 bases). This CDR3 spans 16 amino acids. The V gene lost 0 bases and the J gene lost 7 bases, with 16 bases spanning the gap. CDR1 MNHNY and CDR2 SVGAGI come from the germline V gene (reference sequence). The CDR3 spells CASSYSNGGPGQPQHF. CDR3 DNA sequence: TGTGCCAGCAGTTACTCGAACGGAGGACCAGGGCAGCCCCAGCATTTT.

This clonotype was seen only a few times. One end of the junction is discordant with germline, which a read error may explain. Here the CDR3 reads CSVEVMGIKDTQYF. CDR3 nucleotide sequence: TGCAGCGTGGAAGTAATGGGGATTAAAGATACGCAGTATTTT. The chain couples TRBV29-1 to TRBJ2-3, with D hard to call. The CDR3 sequence is 14 residues long. Germline assignment: CDR1 SQVTM and CDR2 ANQGSEA.

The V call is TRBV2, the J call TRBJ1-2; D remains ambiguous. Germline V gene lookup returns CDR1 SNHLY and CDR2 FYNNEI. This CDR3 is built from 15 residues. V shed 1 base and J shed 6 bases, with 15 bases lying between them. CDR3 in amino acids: CASSEGPFENDGYTF. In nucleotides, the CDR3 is TGTGCCAGCAGTGAAGGGCCCTTCGAAAATGATGGCTACACCTTC.

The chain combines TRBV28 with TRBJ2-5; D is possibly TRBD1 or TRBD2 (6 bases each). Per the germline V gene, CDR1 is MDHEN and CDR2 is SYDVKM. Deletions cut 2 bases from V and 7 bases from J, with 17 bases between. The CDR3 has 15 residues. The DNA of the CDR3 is TGTGCCAGCAGTTTAGGGGGGCCCACTGCAGGGACCCAGTACTTC. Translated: CASSLGGPTAGTQYF.

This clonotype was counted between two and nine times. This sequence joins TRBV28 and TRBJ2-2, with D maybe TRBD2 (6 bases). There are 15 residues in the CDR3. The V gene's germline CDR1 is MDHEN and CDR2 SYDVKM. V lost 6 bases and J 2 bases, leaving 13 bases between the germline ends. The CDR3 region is CASREGISNTGELFF. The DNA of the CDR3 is TGTGCCAGCAGGGAGGGGATTTCCAACACCGGGGAGCTGTTTTTT.

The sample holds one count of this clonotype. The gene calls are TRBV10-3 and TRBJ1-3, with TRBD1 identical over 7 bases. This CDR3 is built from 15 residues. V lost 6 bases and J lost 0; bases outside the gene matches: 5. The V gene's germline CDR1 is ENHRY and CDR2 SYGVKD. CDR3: CAISATGLSGNTIYF. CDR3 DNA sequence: TGTGCCATCAGCGCGACAGGGCTCTCTGGAAACACCATATATTTT.

CDR3 in DNA: TGTGCCAGCAGCCCGGGCGGGGTCAACTCCTACGAGCAGTACTTC. Its protein product is CASSPGGVNSYEQYF. The chain carries TRBV4-2 and TRBJ2-7, with D maybe TRBD2 (6 bases). In germline, CDR1 is LGHNA, CDR2 YNFKEQ. Trimming pared 4 bases from V and 0 bases from J, leaving 13 bases between. The CDR3 length is 15 residues.

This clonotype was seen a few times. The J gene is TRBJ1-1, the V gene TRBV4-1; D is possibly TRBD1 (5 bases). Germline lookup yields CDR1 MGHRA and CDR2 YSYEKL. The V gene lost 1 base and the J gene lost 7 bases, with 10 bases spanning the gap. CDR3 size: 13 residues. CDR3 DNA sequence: TGCGCCAGCAGCCAAGCTTTACAGGTTGAAGCTTTCTTT. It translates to CASSQALQVEAFF.

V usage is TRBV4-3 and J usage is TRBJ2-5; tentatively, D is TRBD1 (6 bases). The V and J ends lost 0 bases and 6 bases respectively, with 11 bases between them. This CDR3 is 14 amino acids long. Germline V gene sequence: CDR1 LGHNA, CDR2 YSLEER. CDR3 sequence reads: CASSQDRGQQTQYF. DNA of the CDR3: TGCGCCAGCAGCCAAGACAGGGGCCAGCAGACCCAGTACTTC.

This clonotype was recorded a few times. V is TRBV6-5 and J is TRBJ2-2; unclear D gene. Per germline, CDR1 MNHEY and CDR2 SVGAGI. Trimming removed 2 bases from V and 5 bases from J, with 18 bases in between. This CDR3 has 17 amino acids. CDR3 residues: CASSYTGGPMRTGELFF. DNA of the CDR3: TGTGCCAGCAGTTACACCGGCGGACCAATGAGGACCGGGGAGCTGTTTTTT.

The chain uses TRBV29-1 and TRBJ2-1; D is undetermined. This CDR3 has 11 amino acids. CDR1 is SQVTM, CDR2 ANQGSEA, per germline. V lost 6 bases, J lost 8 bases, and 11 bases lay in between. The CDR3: CSVMARDEQFF. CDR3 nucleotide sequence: TGCAGCGTGATGGCACGGGATGAGCAGTTCTTC.

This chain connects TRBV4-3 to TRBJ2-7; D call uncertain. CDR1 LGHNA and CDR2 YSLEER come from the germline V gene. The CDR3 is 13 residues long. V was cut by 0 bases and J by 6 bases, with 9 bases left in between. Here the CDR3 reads CASSQEAASEQYF. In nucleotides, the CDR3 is TGCGCCAGCAGCCAAGAGGCGGCCAGCGAGCAGTACTTC.

The CDR3 is CSAKGIEQYF. The CDR3 DNA is TGCAGTGCTAAAGGAATCGAGCAGTACTTC. The chain recombines TRBV20-1 with TRBJ2-7; D not resolved. Germline V CDR1 and CDR2: DFQATT, SNEGSKA (reference sequence). This CDR3 spans 10 amino acids. With 4 bases removed from V and 6 bases from J, the gap between germline ends came to 7 bases.

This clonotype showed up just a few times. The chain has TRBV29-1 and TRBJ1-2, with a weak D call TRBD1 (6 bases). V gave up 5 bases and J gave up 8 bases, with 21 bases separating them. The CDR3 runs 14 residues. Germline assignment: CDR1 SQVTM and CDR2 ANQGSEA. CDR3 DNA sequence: TGCAGCGTTTCGGAGGACAGCTCCCCCGTAGGCTACACCTTC. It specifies CSVSEDSSPVGYTF.

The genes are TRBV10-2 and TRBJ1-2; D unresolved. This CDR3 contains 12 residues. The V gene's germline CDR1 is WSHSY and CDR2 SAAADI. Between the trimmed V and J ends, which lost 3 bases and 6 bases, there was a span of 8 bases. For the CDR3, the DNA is TGCGCCAGCAGTGAAAGAGGAGATGGCTACACCTTC. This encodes CASSERGDGYTF.

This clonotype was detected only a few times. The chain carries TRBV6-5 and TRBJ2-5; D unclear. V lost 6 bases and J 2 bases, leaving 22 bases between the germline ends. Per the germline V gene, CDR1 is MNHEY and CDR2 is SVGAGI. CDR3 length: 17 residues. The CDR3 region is CASRLKGILGRQETQYF. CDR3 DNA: TGTGCCAGCAGGCTCAAGGGAATACTCGGACGGCAAGAGACCCAGTACTTC.

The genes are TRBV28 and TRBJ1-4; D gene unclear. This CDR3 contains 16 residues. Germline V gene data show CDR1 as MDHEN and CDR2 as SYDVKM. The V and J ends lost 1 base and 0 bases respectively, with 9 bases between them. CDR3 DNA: TGTGCCAGCAGTTTATCCGGTGGTACAACTAATGAAAAACTGTTTTTT. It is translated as CASSLSGGTTNEKLFF. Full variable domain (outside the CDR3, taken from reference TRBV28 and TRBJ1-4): DVKVTQSSRYLVKRTGEKVFLECVQDMDHENMFWYRQDPGLGLRLIYFSYDVKMKEKGDIPEGYSVSREKKERFSLILESASTNQTSMYLCASSLSGGTTNEKLFFGSGTQLSVL.

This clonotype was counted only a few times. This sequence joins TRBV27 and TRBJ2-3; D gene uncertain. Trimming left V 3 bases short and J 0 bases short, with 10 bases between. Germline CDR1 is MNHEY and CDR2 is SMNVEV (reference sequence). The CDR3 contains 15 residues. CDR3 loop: CASSFGWKSTDTQYF. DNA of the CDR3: TGTGCCAGCAGTTTTGGCTGGAAAAGCACAGATACGCAGTATTTT.

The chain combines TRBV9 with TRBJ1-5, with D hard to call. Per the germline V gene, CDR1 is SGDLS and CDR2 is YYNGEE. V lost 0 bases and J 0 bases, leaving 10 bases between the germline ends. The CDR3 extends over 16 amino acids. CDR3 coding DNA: TGTGCCAGCAGCGTAGTTTCTCAGCATAGCAATCAGCCCCAGCATTTT. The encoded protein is CASSVVSQHSNQPQHF.

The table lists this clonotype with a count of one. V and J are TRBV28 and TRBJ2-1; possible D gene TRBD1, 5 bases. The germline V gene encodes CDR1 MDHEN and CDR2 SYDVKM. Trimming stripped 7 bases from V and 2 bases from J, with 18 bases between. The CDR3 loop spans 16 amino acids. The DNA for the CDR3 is TGTGCCAGCATTTCTTCACAGGCCGGAACCTACAATGAGCAGTTCTTC. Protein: CASISSQAGTYNEQFF.

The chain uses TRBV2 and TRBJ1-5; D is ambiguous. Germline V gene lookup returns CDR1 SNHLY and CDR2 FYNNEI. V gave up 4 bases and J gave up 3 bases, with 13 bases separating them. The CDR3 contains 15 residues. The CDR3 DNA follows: TGTGCCAGCAGTGGAGGTCTTAAACCCAATCAGCCCCAGCATTTT. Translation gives CASSGGLKPNQPQHF.